The T cell receptor (beta chain) under discussion was sequenced for a study of cytomegalovirus exposure and HLA in healthy donors. CDR1 is MDHEN and CDR2 is SYDVKM in the germline V gene. Trimming removed 5 bases at V and 5 bases at J, with 12 bases between. The CDR3 runs to 13 residues. Donors counted as nominally healthy when sampled, yet unrecorded immune exposures were likely. 60 Vbeta and 13 Jbeta primers were used in PCR. Source study methods: Later, an analysis found about 83 million unique TCR beta chains, and some 10 million of these were shared. TCRdb's copy holds only in-frame clones and misses some; the assay was immunoSEQ multiplex PCR. V and J calls and clone size are copied from that table; D and trimming were computed from the DNA. The table includes 90,000 to 100,000 clones, around 77% detected once. On this clone itself: The antigen is unknown.

Regarding the study as a whole: The productive fraction for most TCR beta V segments was about 90% or about 30% in an earlier analysis. Follow-up analysis seemed to connect common viral pathogens with several of the most significant clusters identified.

The material sequenced was PBMCs. The chain combines TRBV28 with TRBJ1-2; possibly TRBD1 for D (5 bases). This receptor was obtained from a female donor in good health and CMV-seronegative. DNA of the CDR3: TGTGCCAGCAGTCCACTCGGGGGATATGGCTACACCTTC. Translating gives CASSPLGGYGYTF.